The clone carrying this T cell receptor beta chain has only a few counts. The target antigen is unknown. This sample was included in a study of breast tumors, draining lymph nodes, adjacent tissues. General study results and limits: Most tumor T cells seemingly derive from lymph node, then expand in tumor. Tumor TCR diversity was below lymph nodes but above nontumor tissue. Luminal-like breast cancer showed significantly higher tumor–nontumor repertoire similarity than basal-like.

This CDR3 is built from 13 residues. Germline CDR1 is SGHAT and CDR2 is FQDESV (reference sequence). V was cut by 2 bases and J by 7 bases, with 9 bases left in between. Axillary draining lymph nodes of breast cancer patients supplied the node samples. TCRdb used MiXCR to reprocess the multiplex PCR reads, holding one entry per CDR3 protein. The sample records about 180,000 distinct CDR3 sequences, about 33% being singletons. The chain carries TRBV11-1 and TRBJ2-1; tentative D call: TRBD2 (6 bases). This TCR was recovered from a female donor with breast cancer. Some clones in this sample may be carry-over from other donors' samples. The sequenced material came from axillary lymph node tissue. CDR3 amino acids: CASSLYGTNEQFF. CDR3 DNA sequence: TGTGCCAGCAGCTTATACGGGACTAATGAGCAGTTCTTC. The complete variable domain, with remaining parts taken from reference TRBV11-1 and TRBJ2-1, reads EAEVAQSPRYKITEKSQAVAFWCDPISGHATLYWYRQILGQGPELLVQFQDESVVDDSQLPKDRFSAERLKGVDSTLKIQPAELGDSAMYLCASSLYGTNEQFFGPGTRLTVL.